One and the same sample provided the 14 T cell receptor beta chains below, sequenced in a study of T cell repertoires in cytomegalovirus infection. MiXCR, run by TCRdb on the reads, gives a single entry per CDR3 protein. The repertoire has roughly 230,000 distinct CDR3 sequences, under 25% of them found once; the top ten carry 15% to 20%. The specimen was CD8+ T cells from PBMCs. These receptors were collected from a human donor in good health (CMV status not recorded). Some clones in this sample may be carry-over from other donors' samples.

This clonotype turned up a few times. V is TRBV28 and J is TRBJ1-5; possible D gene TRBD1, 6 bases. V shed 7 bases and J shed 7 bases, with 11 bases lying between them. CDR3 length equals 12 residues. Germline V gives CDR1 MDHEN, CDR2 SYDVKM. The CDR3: CASTRGDQPQHF. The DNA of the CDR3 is TGTGCCAGCACCAGGGGTGACCAGCCCCAGCATTTT. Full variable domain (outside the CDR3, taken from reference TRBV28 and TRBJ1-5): DVKVTQSSRYLVKRTGEKVFLECVQDMDHENMFWYRQDPGLGLRLIYFSYDVKMKEKGDIPEGYSVSREKKERFSLILESASTNQTSMYLCASTRGDQPQHFGDGTRLSIL.

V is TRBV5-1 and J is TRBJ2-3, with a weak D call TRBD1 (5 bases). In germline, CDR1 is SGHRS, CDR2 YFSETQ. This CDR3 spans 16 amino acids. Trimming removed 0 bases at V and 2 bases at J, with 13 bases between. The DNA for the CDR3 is TGCGCCAGCAGCTTGGATCTCAGGGCTATCACAGATACGCAGTATTTT. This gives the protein CASSLDLRAITDTQYF.

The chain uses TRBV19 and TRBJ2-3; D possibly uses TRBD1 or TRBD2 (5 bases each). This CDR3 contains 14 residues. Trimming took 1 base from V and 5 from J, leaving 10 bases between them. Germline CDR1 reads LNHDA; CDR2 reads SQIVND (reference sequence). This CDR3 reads CASSIVPGRDTQYF. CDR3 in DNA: TGTGCCAGTAGTATAGTTCCAGGGAGAGATACGCAGTATTTT.

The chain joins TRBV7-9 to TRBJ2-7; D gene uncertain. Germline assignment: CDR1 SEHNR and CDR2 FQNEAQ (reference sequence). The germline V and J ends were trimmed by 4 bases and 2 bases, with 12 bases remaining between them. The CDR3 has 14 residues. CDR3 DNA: TGTGCCAGCAGCTGGAACGACGGCGCCTACGAGCAGTACTTC. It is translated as CASSWNDGAYEQYF.

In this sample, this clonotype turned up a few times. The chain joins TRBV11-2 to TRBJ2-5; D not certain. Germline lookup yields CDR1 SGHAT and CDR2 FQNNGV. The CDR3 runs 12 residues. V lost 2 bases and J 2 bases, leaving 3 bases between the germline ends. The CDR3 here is CASSLRQETQYF. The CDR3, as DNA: TGTGCCAGCAGCTTAAGGCAAGAGACCCAGTACTTC.

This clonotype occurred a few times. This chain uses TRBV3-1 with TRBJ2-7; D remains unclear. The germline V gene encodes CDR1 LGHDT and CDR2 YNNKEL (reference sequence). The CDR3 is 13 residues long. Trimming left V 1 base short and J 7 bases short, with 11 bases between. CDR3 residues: CASSQVLREEQYF. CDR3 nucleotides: TGTGCCAGCAGCCAAGTTTTGCGAGAGGAGCAGTACTTC.

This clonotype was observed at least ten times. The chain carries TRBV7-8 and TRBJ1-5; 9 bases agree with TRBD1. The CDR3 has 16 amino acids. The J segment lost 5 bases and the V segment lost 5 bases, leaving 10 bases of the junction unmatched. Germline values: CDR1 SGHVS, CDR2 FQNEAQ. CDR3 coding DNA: TGTGCCAGCAGCCTTTACCGGGACAGGGAAGATCAGCCCCAGCATTTT. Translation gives CASSLYRDREDQPQHF.

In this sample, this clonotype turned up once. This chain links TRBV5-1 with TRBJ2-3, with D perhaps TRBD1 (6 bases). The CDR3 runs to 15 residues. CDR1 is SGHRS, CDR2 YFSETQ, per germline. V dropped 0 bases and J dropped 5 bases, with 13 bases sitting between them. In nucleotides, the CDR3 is TGCGCCAGCAGCTTGGGGTCAGGGGCGGGAGATACGCAGTATTTT. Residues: CASSLGSGAGDTQYF.

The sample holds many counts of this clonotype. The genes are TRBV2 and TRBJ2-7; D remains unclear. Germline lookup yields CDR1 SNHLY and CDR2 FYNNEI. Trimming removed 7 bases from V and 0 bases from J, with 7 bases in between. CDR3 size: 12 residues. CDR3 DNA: TGTGCCAGCACTGGCAGCTCCTACGAGCAGTACTTC. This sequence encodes CASTGSSYEQYF.

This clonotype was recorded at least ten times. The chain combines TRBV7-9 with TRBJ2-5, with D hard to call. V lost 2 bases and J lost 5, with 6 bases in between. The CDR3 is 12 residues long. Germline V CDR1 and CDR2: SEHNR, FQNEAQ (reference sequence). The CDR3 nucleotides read TGTGCCAGCAGCTTATTATCCGAGACCCAGTACTTC. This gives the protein CASSLLSETQYF.

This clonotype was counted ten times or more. The CDR3: CASSFPGGGAGTGELFF. The CDR3 region has the DNA TGTGCCAGCAGTTTCCCCGGAGGGGGGGCTGGTACCGGGGAGCTGTTTTTT. The chain joins TRBV28 to TRBJ2-2; weak D call: TRBD2 (7 bases). Per germline, CDR1 MDHEN and CDR2 SYDVKM. Trimming stripped 3 bases from V and 5 bases from J, with 19 bases between. CDR3 length equals 17 residues. Based on the CDR3 plus reference TRBV28 and TRBJ2-2, the full variable domain is DVKVTQSSRYLVKRTGEKVFLECVQDMDHENMFWYRQDPGLGLRLIYFSYDVKMKEKGDIPEGYSVSREKKERFSLILESASTNQTSMYLCASSFPGGGAGTGELFFGEGSRLTVL.

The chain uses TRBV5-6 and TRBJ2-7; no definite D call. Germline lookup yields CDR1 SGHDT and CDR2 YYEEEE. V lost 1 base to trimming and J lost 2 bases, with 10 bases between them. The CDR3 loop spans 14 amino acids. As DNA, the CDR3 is TGTGCCAGCAGCTTGTGGGCAGACACCTACGAGCAGTACTTC. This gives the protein CASSLWADTYEQYF.

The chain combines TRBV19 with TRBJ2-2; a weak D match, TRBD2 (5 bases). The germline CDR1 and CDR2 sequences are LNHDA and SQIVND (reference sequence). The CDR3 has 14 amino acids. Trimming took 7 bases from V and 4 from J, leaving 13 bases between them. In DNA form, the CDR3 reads TGTGCCAGTACCTCCGGGGAGTCCACCGGGGAGCTGTTTTTT. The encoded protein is CASTSGESTGELFF.

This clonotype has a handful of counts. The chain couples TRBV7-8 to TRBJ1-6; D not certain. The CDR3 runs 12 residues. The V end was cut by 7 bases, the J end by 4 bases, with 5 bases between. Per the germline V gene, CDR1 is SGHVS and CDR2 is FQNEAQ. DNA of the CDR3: TGTGCCAGCATCGGGTATAATTCACCCCTCCACTTT. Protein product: CASIGYNSPLHF.